This T cell receptor beta chain was identified in a study of control samples from healthy donors and cancer patients. The CDR3 loop spans 13 amino acids. Germline V gene sequence: CDR1 SGHDT, CDR2 YYEEEE. Trimming took off 9 bases at V and 7 bases at J, with 19 bases between the two ends. Profiling relied on immunoSEQ multiplex PCR, and the TCRdb table lists in-frame clones only, not all of them. This sample carries approximately 70,000 clones, roughly 87% of them seen once, and the ten largest clones take approximately 3.6%. This chain joins TRBV5-6 and TRBJ1-2, with a weak D call TRBD1 (6 bases). Sequencing input: blood. This clonotype was sampled from a woman between 45 and 65 years old in good health. The DNA for the CDR3 is TGTGCCACCGAGGGGGGGAGCCGCGGTGGCTACACCTTC. It is translated as CATEGGSRGGYTF.